This TCR beta chain was observed in a study of early T cells in non-severe SARS-CoV-2 infection. The wider study: Sequencing of unsorted whole blood was done on bulk RNA, leaving chains unpaired.

The CDR3 has 16 residues. The V and J ends lost 2 bases and 0 bases respectively, with 13 bases between them. CDR1 is LGHNA, CDR2 YNFKEQ, per germline. Points from the study as a whole: In VDJdb matching, anti-spike CD8 responses were favored while private and CD4 specificities went missing.

Unique molecular identifiers (one per individual cDNA molecule) were attached. Using its own MiXCR run on the 5' RACE reads, TCRdb lists one record per CDR3 protein. The sample has about 120,000 distinct CDR3 sequences, around an eighth seen once; the top ten hold approximately 4%. Worth noting for this clonotype: Its antigen is unknown.

The material was whole blood, obtained at baseline. This TCR came from an adult who was a healthcare worker with PCR-confirmed SARS-CoV-2 infection or an uninfected control (not recorded which). The chain joins TRBV4-2 to TRBJ1-2, with unresolved D. CDR3 DNA sequence: TGTGCCAGCAGCCAACAGGTTGGGAGTACTAACTATGGCTACACCTTC. Amino acids: CASSQQVGSTNYGYTF.